Listed below are T cell receptor beta chains from one sample, sequenced in a study of cytomegalovirus exposure and HLA in healthy donors. Assay used: immunoSEQ multiplex PCR; TCRdb lists only in-frame clones, some missing. The sample has 150,000 or so clones, roughly 78% seen once. Sequenced material: PBMCs. The receptor source for this set is a woman aged 45-59 years in good health and CMV-seropositive. CDR3s include the opening cysteine and the closing phenylalanine or tryptophan. D genes are given only for firm matches. Not all rows give a size; the values are once, few, many and, for expanded clones, a class.

TRBV9	NA	NA	TRBJ2-7	CASSVVPQGYEQYF	TGTGCCAGCAGCGTAGTTCCCCAGGGCTACGAGCAGTACTTC
TRBV27	NA	TRBD2	TRBJ2-7	CASSYSGGSYEQYF	TGTGCCAGCAGCTATAGCGGGGGGTCCTACGAGCAGTACTTC
TRBV5-1	NA	TRBD2	TRBJ2-1	CASSPTTLAGGGIYEQFF	TGCGCCAGCAGCCCTACGACTTTAGCGGGAGGCGGGATATATGAGCAGTTCTTC
TRBV6-1	NA	NA	TRBJ2-7	CASSDSRERTYEQYF	TGTGCCAGCAGTGACAGTCGGGAGAGAACCTACGAGCAGTACTTC
TRBV6-5	NA	TRBD1	TRBJ1-2	CASRDRANYGYTF	TGTGCCAGCAGGGACAGGGCAAACTATGGCTACACCTTC
TRBV6-1	NA	TRBD2	TRBJ2-1	CASSVLAGETEDEQFF	TGTGCCAGCAGTGTACTAGCGGGAGAAACCGAGGATGAGCAGTTCTTC
TRBV7-2	NA	NA	TRBJ2-5	CASSATGSSYWETQYF	TGTGCCAGCAGCGCCACAGGGTCGAGTTATTGGGAGACCCAGTACTTC
TRBV6-6	NA	NA	TRBJ1-5	CASSYRGGRQPQHF	TGTGCCAGCAGTTACCGGGGGGGCCGTCAGCCCCAGCATTTT
TRBV6-5	NA	TRBD2	TRBJ2-7	CASSYLGGSTYEQYF	TGTGCCAGCAGTTACTTGGGAGGGTCTACCTACGAGCAGTACTTC
TRBV19	NA	NA	TRBJ1-5	CASSIILQGTYQPQHF	TGTGCCAGTAGTATCATACTACAGGGAACCTATCAGCCCCAGCATTTT
TRBV27	NA	TRBD2	TRBJ2-2	CASRVSGGAAGELFF	TGTGCCAGCAGGGTGAGCGGGGGGGCCGCCGGGGAGCTGTTTTTT
TRBV19	NA	NA	TRBJ1-2	CASTMRGRDGYTF	TGTGCCAGTACCATGCGGGGGCGTGATGGCTACACCTTC
TRBV4-3	NA	NA	TRBJ1-3	CVSSPGGGRGNTIYF	TGCGTCAGCAGCCCCGGGGGGGGGAGAGGAAACACCATATATTTT
TRBV4-3	NA	NA	TRBJ1-2	CASSQDYSNYGYTF	TGCGCCAGCAGCCAAGATTATTCTAACTATGGCTACACCTTC
TRBV9	NA	NA	TRBJ2-1	CASSDSYNEQFF	TGTGCCAGCAGCGACAGTTACAATGAGCAGTTCTTC
TRBV18	once	NA	TRBJ2-2	CASSPWPTGELFF	TGTGCCAGCTCACCATGGCCCACCGGGGAGCTGTTTTTT
TRBV5-4	NA	NA	TRBJ2-7	CASSSRGHSSYEQYF	TGTGCCAGCAGCTCCCGTGGACATTCCTCCTACGAGCAGTACTTC
TRBV10-1	once	TRBD1	TRBJ1-4	CASSDRGRVDEKLFF	TGCGCCAGCAGTGATAGGGGGCGCGTGGATGAAAAACTGTTTTTT
TRBV7-9	NA	NA	TRBJ2-7	CASSLRSGEQYF	TGTGCCAGCAGCTTACGCTCCGGCGAGCAGTACTTC
TRBV6-1	NA	TRBD2	TRBJ2-3	CASSVAGGFSSTDTQYF	TGTGCCAGCAGTGTTGCGGGAGGCTTTTCTAGCACAGATACGCAGTATTTT
TRBV2	few	TRBD2	TRBJ2-5	CASSGEGKETQYF	TGTGCCAGCAGTGGGGAGGGAAAAGAGACCCAGTACTTC
TRBV29-1	NA	NA	TRBJ2-3	CSGGPTTDTQYF	TGCAGCGGTGGGCCCACCACAGATACGCAGTATTTT
TRBV7-6	NA	TRBD1	TRBJ2-6	CASSLTGGGSGANVLTF	TGTGCCAGCAGCTTAACAGGGGGTGGTTCGGGGGCCAACGTCCTGACTTTC
TRBV7-2	NA	NA	TRBJ2-6	CASRLQGEVANVLTF	TGTGCCAGCAGGCTACAGGGAGAGGTGGCCAACGTCCTGACTTTC
TRBV14	NA	TRBD2	TRBJ2-5	CASSLARGGAQETQYF	TGTGCCAGCAGCCTCGCCCGCGGGGGGGCTCAAGAGACCCAGTACTTC
TRBV7-9	NA	TRBD1	TRBJ1-4	CASSYQGATNEKLFF	TGTGCCAGCAGCTATCAGGGGGCAACTAATGAAAAACTGTTTTTT
TRBV15	NA	NA	TRBJ2-2	CATSRDLTGELFF	TGTGCCACCAGCAGAGATTTAACCGGGGAGCTGTTTTTT
TRBV11-2	NA	NA	TRBJ1-1	CASSLLRDTEAFF	TGTGCCAGCAGCTTACTCCGGGATACTGAAGCTTTCTTT
TRBV5-1	NA	NA	TRBJ2-1	CASSPRGGGNEQFF	TGCGCCAGCAGCCCTCGGGGAGGGGGCAATGAGCAGTTCTTC
TRBV6-5	NA	NA	TRBJ1-1	CASSLAPDWNTEAFF	TGTGCCAGCAGTTTAGCCCCAGACTGGAACACTGAGGCTTTCTTT
TRBV6-5	NA	NA	TRBJ1-3	CASIGWNTIYF	TGTGCCAGCATCGGGTGGAACACCATATATTTT
TRBV28	NA	NA	TRBJ2-1	CASSQASYNEQFF	TGTGCCAGCAGTCAGGCCTCCTACAATGAGCAGTTCTTC
TRBV6-5	NA	NA	TRBJ2-1	CASSQNNEQFF	TGTGCCAGCAGTCAAAACAATGAGCAGTTCTTC
TRBV5-1	NA	TRBD1	TRBJ2-7	CASSLGAGTVISYEQYF	TGCGCCAGCAGCTTGGGTGCCGGGACAGTTATTTCCTACGAGCAGTACTTC
TRBV29-1	NA	NA	TRBJ1-1	CSALAQGPNTEAFF	TGCAGCGCCCTCGCCCAGGGCCCCAACACTGAAGCTTTCTTT
TRBV6-5	NA	NA	TRBJ2-3	CASSYEDRDTQYF	TGTGCCAGCAGTTACGAGGATCGAGATACGCAGTATTTT
TRBV11-2	NA	TRBD2	TRBJ2-7	CASSPSGKQYF	TGTGCCAGCAGCCCCAGCGGGAAGCAGTACTTC
TRBV5-4	NA	NA	TRBJ2-7	CASSSRGRGYSYEQYF	TGTGCCAGCAGCTCCAGGGGAAGGGGATACTCCTACGAGCAGTACTTC
TRBV5-1	NA	NA	TRBJ1-3	CASSSAGGDGNTIYF	TGCGCCAGCAGCTCTGCGGGGGGCGATGGAAACACCATATATTTT
TRBV11-2	NA	TRBD1	TRBJ2-1	CASSSRDRGDNEQFF	TGTGCCAGCAGCTCCCGGGACAGGGGGGACAATGAGCAGTTCTTC
TRBV5-4	NA	TRBD1	TRBJ2-1	CASSLIGTERHNEQFF	TGTGCCAGCAGCTTGATCGGGACAGAGCGACACAATGAGCAGTTCTTC
TRBV4-1	NA	NA	TRBJ1-2	CASSPPLGESNGYTF	TGCGCCAGCAGCCCACCTCTTGGGGAGAGCAATGGCTACACCTTC
TRBV6-1	NA	NA	TRBJ1-1	CASSVLGDTEAFF	TGTGCCAGCAGCGTTTTAGGGGATACTGAAGCTTTCTTT
TRBV15	NA	NA	TRBJ2-7	CATSRDRPDTYEQYF	TGTGCCACCAGCAGAGATCGGCCGGACACCTACGAGCAGTACTTC
TRBV28	NA	NA	TRBJ2-7	CASSHRALKGEQYF	TGTGCCAGCAGTCACAGGGCCTTAAAGGGCGAGCAGTACTTC
TRBV7-6	once	TRBD2	TRBJ2-3	CASSPVAGARTDTQYF	TGTGCCAGCAGCCCGGTAGCGGGGGCCCGCACAGATACGCAGTATTTT
TRBV7-9	NA	NA	TRBJ2-1	CSSSSLRSGHYNEQFF	TGTTCCAGCAGCTCCCTCCGGAGCGGGCATTACAATGAGCAGTTCTTC
TRBV27	NA	TRBD1	TRBJ1-2	CASRPGDRFGAYGYTF	TGTGCCAGCAGGCCAGGGGACAGATTTGGGGCCTATGGCTACACCTTC
TRBV7-2	NA	NA	TRBJ2-7	CASRPALGLNEQYF	TGTGCCAGCCGTCCTGCGTTGGGCCTCAATGAGCAGTACTTC
TRBV6-4	few	NA	TRBJ1-2	CASSADGVYGYTF	TGTGCCAGCAGTGCCGACGGGGTCTATGGCTACACCTTC
TRBV5-8	NA	NA	TRBJ2-5	CASTRVDGQETQYF	TGTGCCAGCACCCGGGTTGACGGCCAAGAGACCCAGTACTTC
TRBV7-2	once	TRBD2	TRBJ2-1	CASSLTSGGTEQFF	TGTGCCAGCAGCTTGACTAGCGGGGGTACTGAGCAGTTCTTC
TRBV19	NA	NA	TRBJ1-6	CASSPPHPELGRRSSYNSPLHF	TGTGCCAGTAGTCCACCCCACCCGGAGCTAGGCCGGAGGAGCTCCTATAATTCACCCCTCCACTTT
TRBV5-1	NA	TRBD1	TRBJ2-5	CASSSGTGARETQYF	TGCGCCAGCAGTTCCGGGACAGGGGCCCGGGAGACCCAGTACTTC
TRBV5-4	NA	TRBD1	TRBJ1-3	CASGSRDRGGNTIYF	TGTGCCAGCGGATCTCGGGACAGGGGAGGAAACACCATATATTTT